This TCR delta chain derives from a study of gamma-delta chains in newborns, infants, children. The overall study: Polyclonal expansion of innate γδ T cells after birth follows microbial exposure.

V was pared by 5 bases and J by 3 bases, with 16 bases of the junction left unmatched. Per germline, CDR1 TVYSNPD and CDR2 GDNSRS (reference sequence). The CDR3 consists of 17 residues. This clone has more than one count but fewer than ten. This DNA's translation and the protein TCRdb lists, from a much larger clone, do not match at residue 12, likely due to a read error; the protein shown is translated from the DNA. TCRdb called clones anew from the reads with CATT. The sample holds thousands of delta-chain clones, roughly 2.1% seen once. The genes are TRDV3 and TRDJ1, with TRDD3 identical over 12 bases. The receptor was derived from a child who was a newborn, infant or young child, either healthy, febrile or measles-vaccinated (not recorded which). Specimen: blood. CDR3 amino acids: CAIHWGIPLPYADKLIF. In nucleotides, the CDR3 is TGTGCCATTCACTGGGGGATACCCCTCCCTTACGCCGATAAACTCATCTTT.